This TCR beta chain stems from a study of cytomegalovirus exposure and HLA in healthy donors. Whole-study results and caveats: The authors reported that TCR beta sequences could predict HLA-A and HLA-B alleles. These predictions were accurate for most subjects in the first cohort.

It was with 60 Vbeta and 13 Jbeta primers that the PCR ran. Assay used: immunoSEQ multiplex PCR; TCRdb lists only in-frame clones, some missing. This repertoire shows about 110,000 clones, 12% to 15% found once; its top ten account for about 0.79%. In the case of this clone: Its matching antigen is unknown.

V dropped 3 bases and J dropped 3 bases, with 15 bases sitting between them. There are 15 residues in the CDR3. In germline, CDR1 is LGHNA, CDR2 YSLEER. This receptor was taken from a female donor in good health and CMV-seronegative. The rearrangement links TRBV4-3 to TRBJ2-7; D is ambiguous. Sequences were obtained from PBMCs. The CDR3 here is CASSQASAASYEQYF. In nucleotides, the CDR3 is TGCGCCAGCAGCCAGGCCTCGGCGGCCAGCTACGAGCAGTACTTC.